Shown below are 27 T cell receptor beta chains from a single sample sequenced in a study of T cell repertoires in cytomegalovirus infection. TCRdb passed the reads through MiXCR, listing each CDR3 protein once. The sample holds around 490,000 distinct CDR3 sequences, more than 25% seen once. Sequencing was carried out using PBMCs. These TCRs come from a human donor in good health (CMV status not recorded). Some clones in this sample may be carry-over from other donors' samples.

This clonotype was observed a handful of times. This chain joins TRBV6-6 and TRBJ2-2, with D perhaps given as TRBD1 or TRBD2 (5 bases each). CDR3 size: 18 residues. V shed 5 bases and J shed 0 bases, with 19 bases lying between them. CDR1 and CDR2 (germline): MNHNY, SVGAGI (reference sequence). The DNA of the CDR3 is TGTGCCAGCAGTGATGTACTGGGACCCCTTTCGAACACCGGGGAGCTGTTTTTT. Translating gives CASSDVLGPLSNTGELFF.

This chain uses TRBV7-9 with TRBJ2-5; D possibly corresponds to TRBD2 (6 bases). The V end was cut by 2 bases, the J end by 5 bases, with 27 bases between. This CDR3 has 19 amino acids. The germline V gene has CDR1 SEHNR and CDR2 FQNEAQ (reference sequence). Here the CDR3 reads CASSLSPTTSLGEVETQYF. CDR3 nucleotide sequence: TGTGCCAGCAGCTTAAGCCCCACTACTAGCCTCGGAGAGGTGGAGACCCAGTACTTC.

This clonotype was counted a few times. This chain connects TRBV11-2 to TRBJ2-1; tentative D call: TRBD2 (5 bases). V was shortened by 2 bases and J by 8 bases, with 13 bases between the two germline ends. Per the germline V gene, CDR1 is SGHAT and CDR2 is FQNNGV. This CDR3 region has 14 residues. The CDR3 loop reads CASSLRFWEHEQFF. The CDR3 DNA reads as TGTGCCAGCAGCTTAAGGTTTTGGGAGCATGAGCAGTTCTTC. Supplemented by reference TRBV11-2 and TRBJ2-1, the full variable domain reads EAGVAQSPRYKIIEKRQSVAFWCNPISGHATLYWYQQILGQGPKLLIQFQNNGVVDDSQLPKDRFSAERLKGVDSTLKIQPAKLEDSAVYLCASSLRFWEHEQFFGPGTRLTVL.

This clonotype was detected a few times. V usage is TRBV6-2 or TRBV6-3 and J usage is TRBJ2-1; 8 bases fit TRBD2. Looked up from germline, CDR1 is MNHEY and CDR2 is SVGEGT. Trimming at V came to 1 base and at J to 1 base, leaving 6 bases not matched to a gene. The CDR3 is 17 amino acids. Here the CDR3 reads CASSYLPSGPSYNEQFF. The CDR3 DNA sequence: TGTGCCAGCAGTTACTTACCTAGCGGGCCTTCCTACAATGAGCAGTTCTTC.

This clonotype was counted a few times. The V call is TRBV6-2 or TRBV6-3, the J call TRBJ2-7; tentative D call: TRBD2 (5 bases). The CDR3 extends over 16 amino acids. Trimming removed 5 bases from V and 1 base from J, with 18 bases in between. Per the germline V gene, CDR1 is MNHEY and CDR2 is SVGEGT. CDR3 residues: CASSPTIGLGSYEQYV. CDR3 bases: TGTGCCAGCAGTCCTACCATTGGACTGGGATCCTACGAGCAGTACGTC.

The table lists this clonotype with a few counts. The chain joins TRBV11-3 to TRBJ2-1; 7 positions match TRBD1. J gave up 0 bases and V 3 bases, and 5 bases lay outside the gene matches. The CDR3 is made up of 16 amino acids. Germline V gives CDR1 SGHNT, CDR2 YENEEA. CDR3 DNA sequence: TGTGCCAGCAGCTTCTCAACAGGGGACTCCTACAATGAGCAGTTCTTC. This encodes CASSFSTGDSYNEQFF.

A few counts support this clonotype. V is TRBV12-5 and J is TRBJ1-4; maybe TRBD1 (6 bases). The CDR3 covers 13 residues. Germline assignment: CDR1 LGHNT and CDR2 FRNRAP. The V and J ends lost 4 bases and 7 bases respectively, with 10 bases between them. For the CDR3, the DNA is TGTGCTAGTGGTTACACAGGGAGTGAAAAACTGTTTTTT. Residues: CASGYTGSEKLFF.

This clonotype turned up a few times. The V and J genes are TRBV10-2 and TRBJ1-1; possible D gene TRBD1, 5 bases. V was trimmed by 5 bases and J by 0 bases, leaving 16 bases between them. Germline assignment: CDR1 WSHSY and CDR2 SAAADI. The CDR3 runs to 16 residues. The CDR3 region is CASSLDSHIMNTEAFF. The DNA for the CDR3 is TGCGCCAGCAGTCTTGACAGCCATATCATGAACACTGAAGCTTTCTTT.

Many counts were recorded for this clonotype. This chain links TRBV6-2 or TRBV6-3 with TRBJ2-1; the match to TRBD2 covers 10 bases. Germline V lookup: CDR1 MNHEY, CDR2 SVGEGT. Germline trimming cut 5 bases from V and 8 bases from J; bases unmatched to any gene: 15. CDR3 size: 17 residues. The CDR3 bases are TGTGCCAGCAGTGGACCCGGGAGCGGGAGGGCCAGTTATGAGCAGTTCTTC. Encoded protein: CASSGPGSGRASYEQFF.

This clonotype was found many times. The chain uses TRBV7-2 and TRBJ2-3, with 7 bases fitting TRBD1. Germline V gene lookup returns CDR1 SGHTA and CDR2 FQGNSA. The CDR3 is 20 amino acids. Trimming at V came to 3 bases and at J to 1 base, leaving 19 bases not matched to a gene. CDR3 loop: CASSLPTGRVWGKGTDTQYF. DNA for the CDR3: TGTGCCAGCAGCTTGCCGACAGGGAGAGTGTGGGGCAAAGGCACAGATACGCAGTATTTT.

This chain uses TRBV11-1 with TRBJ2-3; 12 bases fit TRBD2. The ends lost 5 bases at V and 4 bases at J; junction bases unmatched: 7. Germline CDR1 reads SGHAT; CDR2 reads FQDESV (reference sequence). The CDR3 totals 16 residues. This chain's CDR3 is CASSRTTSGSADTQYF. As DNA, the CDR3 is TGTGCCAGCAGCCGTACGACTAGCGGGAGCGCAGATACGCAGTATTTT.

The chain combines TRBV5-4 with TRBJ1-2; D gene ambiguous. Germline V gene data show CDR1 as SGHNT and CDR2 as YYREEE (reference sequence). CDR3 length: 13 amino acids. V shed 2 bases and J shed 4 bases, with 9 bases lying between them. The CDR3 is CASSFKGFYGYTF. The CDR3 coding sequence is TGTGCCAGCAGCTTTAAAGGGTTCTATGGCTACACCTTC.

This chain joins TRBV6-5 and TRBJ1-6, with D unclear. V lost 1 base and J 10 bases, leaving 8 bases between the germline ends. The CDR3 extends over 13 amino acids. Germline CDR1 MNHEY, CDR2 SVGAGI. CDR3 protein: CASSYYGESPLHF. The CDR3 DNA reads TGTGCCAGCAGTTACTATGGGGAATCACCCCTCCACTTT.

This clonotype is a singleton in its sample. The chain has TRBV27 and TRBJ2-7; D gene ambiguous. V was pared by 2 bases and J by 3 bases, with 11 bases between. The germline CDR1 and CDR2 sequences are MNHEY and SMNVEV (reference sequence). The CDR3 is 14 amino acids. For the CDR3, the DNA is TGTGCCAGCAGTTTAAGTGGTAGCTTCTACGAGCAGTACTTC. Translating it yields CASSLSGSFYEQYF.

The genes are TRBV15 and TRBJ2-7; D uncertain. CDR3 length equals 13 residues. The germline V gene encodes CDR1 LNHNV and CDR2 YYDKDF (reference sequence). V lost 0 bases, J lost 2 bases, and 5 bases lay in between. CDR3 residues: CATSRELTYEQYV. CDR3 nucleotide sequence: TGTGCCACCAGCAGAGAACTAACCTACGAGCAGTACGTC.

The V and J genes are TRBV6-1 and TRBJ2-5; either TRBD1 or TRBD2 may supply D (8 bases each). Per germline, CDR1 MNHNS and CDR2 SASEGT. The CDR3 has 17 amino acids. The V and J ends lost 5 bases and 5 bases respectively, with 24 bases between them. Here the CDR3 DNA reads TGTGCCAGCAGTTATGGACAGGGAGACGGGAGGGGCGAGACCCAGTACTTC. It is translated as CASSYGQGDGRGETQYF.

Concerning this clonotype itself: One base away lies a much larger clone, so this may be a sequencing read error. The chain employs TRBV11-3 and TRBJ1-1, with D perhaps TRBD1 (5 bases). This CDR3 is built from 14 residues. V was pared by 3 bases and J by 0 bases, with 8 bases between. Germline V lookup: CDR1 SGHNT, CDR2 YENEEA. The CDR3 loop reads CASSFPGMNTEAFF. The CDR3 coding sequence is TGTGCCAGCAGCTTCCCAGGGATGAACACTGAAGCTTTCTTT.

The chain carries TRBV5-6 and TRBJ2-1, with TRBD2 identical over 9 bases. Trimming took 4 bases from V and 6 from J; bases not matched to a gene: 11. The CDR3 loop spans 16 amino acids. Germline V lookup: CDR1 SGHDT, CDR2 YYEEEE. The CDR3 protein is CASSEEGGLAFNEQFF. The CDR3, as DNA: TGTGCCAGCAGCGAAGAAGGGGGACTAGCCTTCAATGAGCAGTTCTTC.

This clonotype was seen at least ten times. The chain combines TRBV24-1 with TRBJ1-2; 9 bases map to TRBD1. Looked up from germline, CDR1 is KGHDR and CDR2 is SFDVKD. Trimming cost V 2 bases and J 4 bases; bases outside gene matches: 10. The CDR3 has 17 residues. The CDR3 is CATSDYQDSTGGYGYTF. CDR3 sequence (DNA): TGTGCCACCAGTGATTACCAAGACTCGACAGGGGGCTATGGCTACACCTTC.

This clonotype was seen many times. The CDR3 nucleotides read TGTGCCACCAGTGATCCCTCTAGCGCGCGCTCCTACAATGAGCAGTTCTTC. Amino acids: CATSDPSSARSYNEQFF. This chain links TRBV24-1 with TRBJ2-1, with D tentatively TRBD2 (6 bases). This CDR3 has 17 residues. Germline values: CDR1 KGHDR, CDR2 SFDVKD. Between the trimmed V and J ends, which lost 3 bases and 0 bases, there was a span of 14 bases.

This clonotype was seen at least ten times. J is TRBJ1-1 and V is TRBV4-2; 10 nucleotides agree with TRBD1. CDR3 length equals 15 residues. V was pared by 1 base and J by 4 bases, with 3 bases of the junction left unmatched. Germline lookup yields CDR1 LGHNA and CDR2 YNFKEQ. CDR3 residues: CASSQARTGGTEAFF. CDR3 sequence (DNA): TGTGCCAGCAGCCAAGCCCGGACAGGGGGCACTGAAGCTTTCTTT.

This clonotype has at least ten counts. This sequence joins TRBV6-2 or TRBV6-3 and TRBJ1-5; the D gene is possibly TRBD1 (5 bases). Germline assignment: CDR1 MNHEY and CDR2 SVGEGT. The germline V and J ends were trimmed by 5 bases and 1 base, with 9 bases remaining between them. This CDR3 contains 14 residues. CDR3 region: CASSERGSNQPQHF. In DNA, the CDR3 is TGTGCCAGCAGTGAAAGGGGAAGCAATCAGCCCCAGCATTTT.

Concerning this clonotype itself: One base away lies a much larger clone, so this may be a sequencing read error. V and J are TRBV7-2 and TRBJ2-3, with 11 nucleotides matching TRBD2. The CDR3 contains 16 residues. The germline CDR1 and CDR2 sequences are SGHTA and FQGNSA. The V gene end was trimmed by 4 bases and the J gene end by 2 bases; junction bases not matched to a gene: 5. Written as DNA, the CDR3 is TGTGCCAGCAGCTCGGTAGCGGGAGGGGTCACAGATACGCAGTATTTT. Translation: CASSSVAGGVTDTQYF.

This rearrangement joins TRBV4-1 to TRBJ1-2; 11 bases are a match to TRBD1. Trimming cost V 6 bases and J 5 bases; bases outside gene matches: 11. Germline V CDR1 and CDR2: MGHRA, YSYEKL. The CDR3 is 16 residues long. The CDR3 sequence is CASSPVGQGARYGYTF. As DNA, the CDR3 is TGCGCCAGCAGTCCAGTCGGACAGGGGGCGCGGTATGGCTACACCTTC.

This clonotype has a count of ten or more. The gene calls are TRBV25-1 and TRBJ1-1; D uncertain. The CDR3 is 13 amino acids. Germline V lookup: CDR1 MGHDK, CDR2 SYGVNS. V was trimmed by 3 bases and J by 4 bases, leaving 9 bases between them. CDR3 sequence reads: CASSDGEVTEAFF. The CDR3 DNA is TGTGCCAGCAGTGATGGGGAGGTCACTGAAGCTTTCTTT.

In its sample, this clonotype was seen a few times. The chain joins TRBV20-1 to TRBJ1-6, with a weak D call TRBD1 (5 bases). CDR3 length equals 13 residues. V was trimmed by 1 base and J by 10 bases, leaving 11 bases between them. Germline loops: CDR1 DFQATT, CDR2 SNEGSKA (reference sequence). The CDR3 spells CSARVAGRSPLHF. As DNA, the CDR3 is TGCAGTGCTAGAGTGGCAGGGCGGTCACCCCTCCACTTT.

The chain uses TRBV5-4 and TRBJ2-3, with 13 bases aligning to TRBD2. The CDR3 length is 14 residues. Trimming took 4 bases from V and 10 from J; bases not matched to a gene: 6. From germline, CDR1 is SGHNT and CDR2 YYREEE (reference sequence). CDR3 nucleotide sequence: TGTGCCAGCAGCCCGGGACTAGCGGGGACAGCGCAGTATTTT. This gives the protein CASSPGLAGTAQYF.